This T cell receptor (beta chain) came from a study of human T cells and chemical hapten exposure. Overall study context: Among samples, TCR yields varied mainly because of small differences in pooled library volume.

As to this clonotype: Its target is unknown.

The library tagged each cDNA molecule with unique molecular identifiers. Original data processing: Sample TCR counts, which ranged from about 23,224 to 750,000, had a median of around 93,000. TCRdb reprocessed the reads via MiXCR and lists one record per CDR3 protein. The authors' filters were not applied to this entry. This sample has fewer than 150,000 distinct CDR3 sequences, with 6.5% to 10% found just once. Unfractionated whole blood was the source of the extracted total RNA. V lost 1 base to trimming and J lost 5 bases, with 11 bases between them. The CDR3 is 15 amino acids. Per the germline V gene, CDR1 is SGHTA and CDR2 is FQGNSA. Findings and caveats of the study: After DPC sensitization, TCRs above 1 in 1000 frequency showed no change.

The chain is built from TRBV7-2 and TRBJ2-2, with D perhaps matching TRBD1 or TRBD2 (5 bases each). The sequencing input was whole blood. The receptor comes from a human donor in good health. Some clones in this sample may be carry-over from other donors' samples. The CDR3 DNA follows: TGTGCCAGCAGCTTAGAGGAGGCAGGGACCGGGGAGCTGTTTTTT. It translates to CASSLEEAGTGELFF.